The next 4 T cell receptor beta chains were all read from a single sample in a study of T cell responses to AZD1222 COVID-19 vaccine. Sequenced by immunoSEQ multiplex PCR; TCRdb stores in-frame clones only, minus some. The repertoire holds approximately 89,000 clones, with about 90% as singletons. The source was peripheral blood, collected on day 0 of AZD1222 vaccination. The receptors come from an adult in good health.

CDR3 nucleotides: TGCAGCGTGGGAGGGACTAGCGACACCGGGGAGCTGTTTTTT. Translating gives CSVGGTSDTGELFF. The chain uses TRBV29-1 and TRBJ2-2; TRBD2 aligns across 10 bases. Germline V gene data show CDR1 as SQVTM and CDR2 as ANQGSEA. V was pared by 6 bases and J by 3 bases, with 4 bases of the junction left unmatched. CDR3 length equals 14 residues.

The chain combines TRBV18 with TRBJ2-7; 7 positions agree with TRBD1. V trimming: 3 bases; J trimming: 7 bases; junction bases outside the gene matches: 6. The germline CDR1 and CDR2 sequences are KGHSH and LQKENI. The CDR3 loop spans 13 amino acids. CDR3 sequence reads: CASSPQGESEQYF. The CDR3 coding sequence is TGTGCCAGCTCACCTCAGGGGGAAAGTGAGCAGTACTTC.

The J gene is TRBJ1-2, the V gene TRBV5-6; tentatively, D is TRBD1 (5 bases). Per the germline V gene, CDR1 is SGHDT and CDR2 is YYEEEE. The CDR3 has 14 residues. The V gene lost 4 bases and the J gene lost 3 bases, with 13 bases spanning the gap. The CDR3 spells CASSRLDMDYGYTF. In DNA form, the CDR3 reads TGTGCCAGCAGCCGCCTGGACATGGACTATGGCTACACCTTC.

V gene TRBV28 combines with J gene TRBJ1-1, with D maybe TRBD1 (6 bases). Trimming cost V 5 bases and J 7 bases, with 26 bases left between them. CDR3 size: 17 residues. Germline CDR1 is MDHEN and CDR2 is SYDVKM. This CDR3 is CASSHQLQGWAPVEAFF. CDR3 nucleotide sequence: TGTGCCAGCAGTCACCAACTTCAGGGGTGGGCTCCCGTTGAAGCTTTCTTT.